This paragraph covers one TCR beta chain sequence. Its specificity is not known. Samples underwent the assay at deep level. Every immunoSEQ plate was one replicate of a subset's evenly spread DNA. Original analysis: There were no quality scores in the junction-only immunoSEQ sequences, so filtering differed. Assay used: immunoSEQ multiplex PCR; TCRdb lists only in-frame clones, some missing. V, J and clone size are those of that table, while D and trimming were read from the DNA. The profile shows about 2,200,000 clones, approximately 94% of them singletons. This entry comes from a study of shared clonotypes between healthy human individuals. Study-wide results and caveats: Naive subsets, compared against memory subsets, generally had larger estimated richness values.

Trimming removed 5 bases from V and 7 bases from J, with 17 bases in between. Germline V gene lookup returns CDR1 MNHEY and CDR2 SVGAGI. This CDR3 is built from 14 residues. Selected positively for CCR7 and CD45RO-negative, naive CD8 cells excluded terminally differentiated effector memory CD45RA+ cells. This clonotype was sampled from a man aged 18 to 30 in good health. Some clones in this sample may be carry-over from other donors' samples. The V gene is TRBV6-5, the J gene TRBJ1-2; D is possibly TRBD1 (6 bases). Sample: naive CD8+ T cells from PBMCs. This chain's CDR3 is CASSATGPLRGYTF. The CDR3 DNA reads as TGTGCCAGCAGTGCGACAGGACCCCTGCGTGGCTACACCTTC.